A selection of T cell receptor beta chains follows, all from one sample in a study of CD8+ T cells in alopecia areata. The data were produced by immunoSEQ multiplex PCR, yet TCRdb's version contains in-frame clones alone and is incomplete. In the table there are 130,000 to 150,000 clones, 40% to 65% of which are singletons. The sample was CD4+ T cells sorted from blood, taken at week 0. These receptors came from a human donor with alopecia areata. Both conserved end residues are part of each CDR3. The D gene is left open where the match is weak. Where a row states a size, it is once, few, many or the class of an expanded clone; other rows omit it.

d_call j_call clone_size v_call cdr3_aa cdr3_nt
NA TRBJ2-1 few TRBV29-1 CSARAHNEQFF TGCAGCGCCCGTGCGCACAATGAGCAGTTCTTC
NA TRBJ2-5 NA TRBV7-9 CASSYFDRQETQYF TGTGCCAGCAGCTATTTTGACAGGCAAGAGACCCAGTACTTC
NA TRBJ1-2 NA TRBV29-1 CSVEVGANYGYTF TGCAGCGTTGAAGTGGGCGCAAACTATGGCTACACCTTC
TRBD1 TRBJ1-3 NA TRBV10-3 CAIRQGVGNTIYF TGTGCCATCAGGCAGGGGGTTGGAAACACCATATATTTT
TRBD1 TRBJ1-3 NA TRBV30 CATPTGTVSGNTIYF TGTGCCACCCCAACCGGGACAGTCTCTGGAAACACCATATATTTT
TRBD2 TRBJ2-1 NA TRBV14 CASSQSSGLSYNEQFF TGTGCCAGCAGCCAATCTAGCGGGCTTTCCTACAATGAGCAGTTCTTC
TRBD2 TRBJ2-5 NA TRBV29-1 CSVESSRGKAGGLETQYF TGCAGCGTTGAGAGTTCCAGGGGGAAAGCGGGAGGTTTGGAGACCCAGTACTTC
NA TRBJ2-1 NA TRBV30 CAWSVLSKWFF TGTGCCTGGAGTGTACTATCCAAATGGTTCTTC
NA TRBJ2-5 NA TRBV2 CASSDYETQYF TGTGCCAGCAGTGATTACGAGACCCAGTACTTC
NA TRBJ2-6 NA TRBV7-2 CASSLVLSGANVLTF TGTGCCAGCAGCTTAGTCCTCTCTGGGGCCAACGTCCTGACTTTC
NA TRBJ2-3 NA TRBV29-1 CSAAEGSTTDTQYF TGCAGTGCCGCCGAAGGGTCCACCACAGATACGCAGTATTTT
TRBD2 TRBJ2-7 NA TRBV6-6 CASSTPGLAGDEQYF TGTGCCAGCAGTACTCCGGGACTAGCGGGAGACGAGCAGTACTTC
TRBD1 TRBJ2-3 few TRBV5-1 CASSLQGVGTDTQYF TGCGCCAGCAGCTTACAGGGGGTTGGCACAGATACGCAGTATTTT